This TCR beta chain was sequenced during a study of T cell responses to AZD1222 COVID-19 vaccine. Broader study findings: Baseline seropositivity characterized only a handful of AZD1222 recipients.

Here immunoSEQ multiplex PCR was the method, and the copy in TCRdb shows in-frame clones only, minus some. Of about 110,000 clones listed, about 88% are singletons. Comments on this clone: Its matching antigen is unknown.

CDR1 SGHRS and CDR2 YFSETQ come from the germline V gene. The CDR3 has 16 amino acids. V lost 6 bases to trimming and J lost 0 bases, with 13 bases between them. The source was peripheral blood, collected on day 0 of AZD1222 vaccination. The TCR originated in an adult in good health. The chain couples TRBV5-1 to TRBJ2-6; perhaps TRBD1 as D (6 bases). The CDR3, as DNA: TGCGCCAGCAAGACAGGATCGGGCTCTGGGGCCAACGTCCTGACTTTC. It is translated as CASKTGSGSGANVLTF.